The 32 T cell receptor beta chains below all came from one sample that was sequenced in a study of cytomegalovirus exposure and HLA in healthy donors. Method: immunoSEQ multiplex PCR; TCRdb's copy keeps in-frame clones and lacks some. This repertoire shows fewer than 300,000 clones, around 89% found once; its top ten account for about 0.85%. Source material: PBMCs. These receptors originate from a woman aged 18-29 years in good health and CMV-seronegative.

The chain has TRBV30 and TRBJ1-1; weak D call: TRBD1 (5 bases). Germline lookup yields CDR1 GTSNPN and CDR2 SVGIG (reference sequence). Trimming cost V 5 bases and J 5 bases, with 18 bases left between them. CDR3 length: 14 amino acids. The CDR3 protein is CAWEWGRGRTEAFF. The CDR3, as DNA: TGTGCCTGGGAATGGGGGAGGGGAAGAACTGAAGCTTTCTTT.

In nucleotides, the CDR3 is TGTGCCAGCCATGAATACAGGGACGGGGAGCTGTTTTTT. Translated, it gives CASHEYRDGELFF. The chain couples TRBV5-4 to TRBJ2-2, with a possible D match to TRBD1 (6 bases). There are 13 residues in the CDR3. V gave up 7 bases and J gave up 7 bases, with 14 bases separating them. Germline V gene sequence: CDR1 SGHNT, CDR2 YYREEE (reference sequence).

This rearrangement joins TRBV9 to TRBJ1-5; D is unclear. The V gene's germline CDR1 is SGDLS and CDR2 YYNGEE. Trimming left V 1 base short and J 0 bases short, with 8 bases between. CDR3 length: 15 amino acids. The CDR3: CASSVYGNSNQPQHF. The CDR3 nucleotides read TGTGCCAGCAGCGTATACGGGAATAGCAATCAGCCCCAGCATTTT.

The chain links TRBV19 to TRBJ2-1; 7 nucleotides match TRBD2. In germline, CDR1 is LNHDA, CDR2 SQIVND (reference sequence). This CDR3 has 15 amino acids. Trimming took 5 bases from V and 4 from J; bases not matched to a gene: 8. The CDR3 nucleotides are TGTGCCAGTAGTTTTAGGTCTAGCGGATACAATGAGCAGTTCTTC. As protein: CASSFRSSGYNEQFF. The full variable domain, rest sourced from reference TRBV19 and TRBJ2-1, is DGGITQSPKYLFRKEGQNVTLSCEQNLNHDAMYWYRQDPGQGLRLIYYSQIVNDFQKGDIAEGYSVSREKKESFPLTVTSAQKNPTAFYLCASSFRSSGYNEQFFGPGTRLTVL.

This clone was counted a single time. This chain connects TRBV28 to TRBJ2-7; TRBD2 matches 7 bases. Germline V lookup: CDR1 MDHEN, CDR2 SYDVKM. V lost 6 bases and J lost 7; bases outside the gene matches: 12. This CDR3 region has 14 residues. The DNA of the CDR3 is TGTGCCAGCAGCTCCGCGGGCGGGGGAAGGGAGCAGTACTTC. Protein sequence: CASSSAGGGREQYF.

This clone has a single count. The chain carries TRBV30 and TRBJ1-2, with a possible D match to TRBD1 (6 bases). Trimming stripped 3 bases from V and 4 bases from J, with 15 bases between. CDR1 is GTSNPN and CDR2 is SVGIG in the germline V gene (reference sequence). The CDR3 runs to 14 residues. The CDR3 loop reads CAWRGIGGSYGYTF. The CDR3 DNA follows: TGTGCCTGGAGAGGTATAGGGGGAAGCTATGGCTACACCTTC.

The table lists this clone with a count of one. The rearrangement uses TRBV7-9 and TRBJ1-2; no clear D. This CDR3 spans 15 amino acids. The V end was cut by 0 bases, the J end by 4 bases, with 12 bases between. Germline V gene sequence: CDR1 SEHNR, CDR2 FQNEAQ (reference sequence). The CDR3 region has the DNA TGTGCCAGCAGCTTAGCGGAGGTTTTATCCTATGGCTACACCTTC. Amino acid sequence: CASSLAEVLSYGYTF.

This chain connects TRBV5-1 to TRBJ2-1, with 9 bases aligning to TRBD1. The CDR3 has 14 residues. Trimming cost V 5 bases and J 5 bases; bases outside gene matches: 5. Per germline, CDR1 SGHRS and CDR2 YFSETQ. The CDR3 DNA is TGCGCCAGCAGACGGGACAGGGTCAACAATGAGCAGTTCTTC. As protein: CASRRDRVNNEQFF.

V is TRBV12-5 and J is TRBJ2-2; 7 bases map to TRBD1. CDR1 and CDR2 from the germline V gene are LGHNT and FRNRAP. The CDR3 loop spans 15 amino acids. V lost 6 bases to trimming and J lost 4 bases; unmatched junction nucleotides: 8. CDR3 sequence: CASGPNDRVTGELFF. The CDR3, as DNA: TGTGCTAGTGGCCCCAACGACAGGGTCACCGGGGAGCTGTTTTTT.

The V gene is TRBV11-2, the J gene TRBJ2-1; D uncertain. V was trimmed by 5 bases and J by 0 bases, leaving 14 bases between them. CDR1 SGHAT and CDR2 FQNNGV come from the germline V gene. CDR3 length: 16 amino acids. Here the CDR3 reads CASSRGIKSSYNEQFF. DNA of the CDR3: TGTGCCAGCAGCCGAGGTATTAAGTCCTCCTACAATGAGCAGTTCTTC.

The CDR3 DNA reads as TGTGCCTGGAGTGTTGGGGGAGGGCTAGTTGCTTCACCCCTCCACTTT. Encoded protein: CAWSVGGGLVASPLHF. V usage is TRBV30 and J usage is TRBJ1-6; TRBD1 might be the D (5 bases). The CDR3 covers 16 residues. V was cut by 0 bases and J by 9 bases, with 18 bases left in between. Germline CDR1 GTSNPN, CDR2 SVGIG (reference sequence).

V usage is TRBV28 and J usage is TRBJ1-5; the D is unclear. This CDR3 region has 17 residues. Germline CDR1 MDHEN, CDR2 SYDVKM. The V gene lost 1 base and the J gene lost 4 bases, with 17 bases spanning the gap. This CDR3 is CASSLYLGPGGNQPQHF. In nucleotides, the CDR3 is TGTGCCAGCAGTTTATATTTAGGCCCGGGAGGAAATCAGCCCCAGCATTTT.

The chain joins TRBV5-1 to TRBJ2-1; D might be TRBD2 (6 bases). V was cut by 4 bases and J by 11 bases, with 19 bases left in between. This CDR3 is 14 amino acids long. CDR1 SGHRS and CDR2 YFSETQ come from the germline V gene. The chain's CDR3 is CASSQDYTIIKQFF. In nucleotides, the CDR3 is TGCGCCAGCAGCCAGGACTACACGATCATTAAGCAGTTCTTC.

The chain links TRBV27 to TRBJ1-1; 7 nucleotides align to TRBD1. The trim removed 2 bases at V and 11 bases at J, leaving 8 bases unmatched. This CDR3 region has 13 residues. CDR1 and CDR2 from the germline V gene are MNHEY and SMNVEV (reference sequence). The CDR3 spells CASSLGTAGKAFF. The CDR3 DNA is TGTGCCAGCAGTTTAGGGACAGCTGGAAAGGCTTTCTTT.

V is TRBV19 and J is TRBJ2-2; 7 bases align to TRBD2. Germline V gene lookup returns CDR1 LNHDA and CDR2 SQIVND (reference sequence). The CDR3 extends over 16 amino acids. The V segment lost 2 bases and the J segment 7 bases; nucleotides outside the gene matches: 10. The CDR3 spells CASSILAGDINGELFF. The CDR3 DNA reads TGTGCCAGTAGTATACTTGCGGGAGACATTAACGGGGAGCTGTTTTTT. Filled out from reference TRBV19 and TRBJ2-2, the complete variable domain reads DGGITQSPKYLFRKEGQNVTLSCEQNLNHDAMYWYRQDPGQGLRLIYYSQIVNDFQKGDIAEGYSVSREKKESFPLTVTSAQKNPTAFYLCASSILAGDINGELFFGEGSRLTVL.

The rearrangement joins TRBV6-5 to TRBJ2-1; 7 positions agree with TRBD2. CDR1 and CDR2 from the germline V gene are MNHEY and SVGAGI. The CDR3 length is 15 residues. The junction had 7 bases not matched to a gene; V was cut back by 4 bases and J by 4 bases. The chain's CDR3 is CASSFEGGSYNEQFF. The CDR3 nucleotides read TGTGCCAGCAGTTTCGAGGGAGGGTCATACAATGAGCAGTTCTTC.

The J gene is TRBJ2-3, the V gene TRBV28, with TRBD2 identical over 12 bases. The CDR3 has 18 residues. Germline assignment: CDR1 MDHEN and CDR2 SYDVKM. Trimming took 7 bases from V and 5 from J; bases not matched to a gene: 16. The DNA for the CDR3 is TGTGCCAGCACCCCCCTGGTGAACCTAGCGGGAGGGGTAGATACGCAGTATTTT. Protein sequence: CASTPLVNLAGGVDTQYF.

This chain links TRBV7-2 with TRBJ1-5; D is ambiguous. CDR3 length: 13 residues. Trimming cost V 1 base and J 3 bases, with 4 bases left between them. The germline gives CDR1 SGHTA, CDR2 FQGNSA. CDR3 sequence: CASSLGLNQPQHF. CDR3 nucleotide sequence: TGTGCCAGCAGCTTAGGGCTCAATCAGCCCCAGCATTTT.

This chain links TRBV4-1 with TRBJ2-7, with TRBD2 matching over 8 bases. Germline V gene data show CDR1 as MGHRA and CDR2 as YSYEKL. V gave up 3 bases and J gave up 4 bases; unmatched junction bases: 8. The CDR3 length is 15 residues. The CDR3 DNA reads as TGCGCCAGCAGCCAGGGGGGCGGGAGGTCATACGAGCAGTACTTC. Encoded protein: CASSQGGGRSYEQYF.

This rearrangement joins TRBV19 to TRBJ2-5; the D gene is possibly TRBD2 (7 bases). The CDR3 is made up of 15 amino acids. Germline assignment: CDR1 LNHDA and CDR2 SQIVND (reference sequence). The ends were cut back, 1 base at V and 3 bases at J, with 12 bases in the middle. CDR3 DNA: TGTGCCAGTAGTATAGCCCGGGGGGCCAAAGAGACCCAGTACTTC. Its translation is CASSIARGAKETQYF.

The J gene is TRBJ2-1, the V gene TRBV9; perhaps TRBD1 as D (5 bases). The germline V gene has CDR1 SGDLS and CDR2 YYNGEE. The CDR3 is 14 residues long. The germline V and J ends were trimmed by 3 bases and 3 bases, with 10 bases remaining between them. The DNA of the CDR3 is TGTGCCAGCAGCGAGTCGCAGGGCTACAATGAGCAGTTCTTC. This gives the protein CASSESQGYNEQFF.

The CDR3 region has the DNA TGTGCCAGCAGCCCTTTTGGGGACAGCTACTATGGCTACACCTTC. Translated: CASSPFGDSYYGYTF. This sequence joins TRBV7-9 and TRBJ1-2; TRBD1 matches 7 bases. V was pared by 5 bases and J by 3 bases, with 9 bases of the junction left unmatched. Germline CDR1 is SEHNR and CDR2 is FQNEAQ (reference sequence). The CDR3 has 15 residues.

The V gene is TRBV28, the J gene TRBJ1-1; D is perhaps TRBD1 (5 bases). The CDR3 runs 15 residues. CDR1 and CDR2 (germline): MDHEN, SYDVKM. Trimming removed 7 bases at V and 6 bases at J, with 21 bases between. In DNA form, the CDR3 reads TGTGCCAGCAATCATGGCAGGGTCCTGTACCCTGAAGCTTTCTTT. Protein sequence: CASNHGRVLYPEAFF.

The V gene is TRBV5-8, the J gene TRBJ2-7; 8 bases align to TRBD1. V lost 3 bases to trimming and J lost 9 bases; unmatched junction nucleotides: 14. This CDR3 comprises 15 residues. Germline V lookup: CDR1 SGHTS, CDR2 YDEGEE. The CDR3 DNA sequence: TGTGCCAGCAGCTCCGGACAGGGAGAGGAGCCTCGGCAGTACTTC. It yields the protein CASSSGQGEEPRQYF.

The chain combines TRBV10-2 with TRBJ2-1, with 11 positions matching TRBD2. This CDR3 contains 14 residues. Germline loops: CDR1 WSHSY, CDR2 SAAADI. With 4 bases clipped from V and 6 bases from J, the junction kept 2 bases outside the gene matches. CDR3 in amino acids: CASSGGLAANEQFF. The CDR3 nucleotides read TGCGCCAGCAGTGGGGGACTAGCGGCCAATGAGCAGTTCTTC.

The table lists this clone with a few counts. The chain links TRBV9 to TRBJ1-2; D may be TRBD1 (6 bases). The ends were cut back, 6 bases at V and 7 bases at J, with 10 bases in the middle. The CDR3 has 11 amino acids. Germline V lookup: CDR1 SGDLS, CDR2 YYNGEE. CDR3 residues: CASKGDGGYTF. Written as DNA, the CDR3 is TGTGCCAGCAAGGGGGACGGTGGCTACACCTTC.

The gene calls are TRBV7-3 and TRBJ2-7; 8 nucleotides line up with TRBD2. This CDR3 is 13 amino acids long. The germline CDR1 and CDR2 sequences are SGHTA and FQGTGA. Germline trimming cut 4 bases from V and 4 bases from J; bases unmatched to any gene: 3. In DNA form, the CDR3 reads TGTGCCAGCAGCTCCCGGGGGGGTTACGAGCAGTACTTC. It specifies CASSSRGGYEQYF.

The chain recombines TRBV18 with TRBJ2-1; D remains ambiguous. The CDR3 length is 13 residues. V was cut by 0 bases and J by 7 bases, with 7 bases left in between. CDR1 and CDR2 (germline): KGHSH, LQKENI. CDR3 DNA: TGTGCCAGCTCACCACCCCCCAGTAATGAGCAGTTCTTC. Its protein product is CASSPPPSNEQFF.

This clone has just one count. V usage is TRBV5-4 and J usage is TRBJ2-1; 7 bases map to TRBD2. This CDR3 spans 13 amino acids. Germline values: CDR1 SGHNT, CDR2 YYREEE (reference sequence). The V segment lost 4 bases and the J segment 8 bases; nucleotides outside the gene matches: 6. The CDR3 region has the DNA TGTGCCAGCAGCCTACTAGCGACGGATGAGCAGTTCTTC. Translating gives CASSLLATDEQFF. Variable domain in full (rest from reference TRBV5-4 and TRBJ2-1): ETGVTQSPTHLIKTRGQQVTLRCSSQSGHNTVSWYQQALGQGPQFIFQYYREEENGRGNFPPRFSGLQFPNYSSELNVNALELDDSALYLCASSLLATDEQFFGPGTRLTVL.

V and J are TRBV11-2 and TRBJ1-4, with D unresolved. V was cut by 6 bases and J by 10 bases, with 15 bases left in between. Germline V lookup: CDR1 SGHAT, CDR2 FQNNGV. The CDR3 loop spans 13 amino acids. CDR3 bases: TGTGCCAGCAGTGTGATGGGAGCTGGAAAACTGTTTTTT. This codes for CASSVMGAGKLFF.

This chain connects TRBV27 to TRBJ1-4; tentatively, D is TRBD1 (6 bases). The CDR3 has 14 residues. Germline values: CDR1 MNHEY, CDR2 SMNVEV (reference sequence). The V gene lost 2 bases and the J gene lost 8 bases, with 12 bases spanning the gap. In nucleotides, the CDR3 is TGTGCCAGCAGTTTAGTCGGGCAGGGGGAAAAACTGTTTTTT. Amino acid sequence: CASSLVGQGEKLFF.

V is TRBV6-6 and J is TRBJ1-1; D possibly corresponds to TRBD1 (5 bases). CDR3 length: 13 amino acids. Germline V gene sequence: CDR1 MNHNY, CDR2 SVGAGI (reference sequence). V was pared by 8 bases and J by 5 bases, with 15 bases between. In nucleotides, the CDR3 is TGTGCCAGCGAAGGGGCTCTGGGTACTGAAGCTTTCTTT. It translates to CASEGALGTEAFF.